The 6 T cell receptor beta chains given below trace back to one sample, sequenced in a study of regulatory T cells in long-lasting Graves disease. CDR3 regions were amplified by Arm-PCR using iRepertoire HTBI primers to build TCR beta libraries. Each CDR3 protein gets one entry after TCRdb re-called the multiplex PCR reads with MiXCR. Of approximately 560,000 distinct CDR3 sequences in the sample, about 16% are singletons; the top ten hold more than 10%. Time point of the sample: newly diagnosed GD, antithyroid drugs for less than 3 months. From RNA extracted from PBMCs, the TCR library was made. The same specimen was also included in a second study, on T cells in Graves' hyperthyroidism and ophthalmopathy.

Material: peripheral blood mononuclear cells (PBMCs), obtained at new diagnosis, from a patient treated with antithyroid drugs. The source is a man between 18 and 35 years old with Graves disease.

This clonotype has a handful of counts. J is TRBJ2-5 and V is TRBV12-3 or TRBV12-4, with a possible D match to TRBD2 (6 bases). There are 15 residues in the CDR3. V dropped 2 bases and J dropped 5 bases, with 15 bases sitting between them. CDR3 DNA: TGTGCCAGCAGTTTACGCCAGGGAGGTCGGGAGACCCAGTACTTC. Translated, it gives CASSLRQGGRETQYF.

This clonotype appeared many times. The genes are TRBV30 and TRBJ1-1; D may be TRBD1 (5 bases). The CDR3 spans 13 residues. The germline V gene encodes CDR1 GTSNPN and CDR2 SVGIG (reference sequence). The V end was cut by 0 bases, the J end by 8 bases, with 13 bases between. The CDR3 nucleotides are TGTGCCTGGAGTGTCGGGGGTGGGGACGAAGCTTTCTTT. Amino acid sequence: CAWSVGGGDEAFF.

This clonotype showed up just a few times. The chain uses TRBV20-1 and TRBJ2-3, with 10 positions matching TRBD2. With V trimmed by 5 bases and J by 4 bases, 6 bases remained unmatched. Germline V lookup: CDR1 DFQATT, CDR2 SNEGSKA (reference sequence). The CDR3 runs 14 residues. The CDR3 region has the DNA TGCAGTGCTTATAGCGGGAGGACGTCAGATACGCAGTATTTT. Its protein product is CSAYSGRTSDTQYF.

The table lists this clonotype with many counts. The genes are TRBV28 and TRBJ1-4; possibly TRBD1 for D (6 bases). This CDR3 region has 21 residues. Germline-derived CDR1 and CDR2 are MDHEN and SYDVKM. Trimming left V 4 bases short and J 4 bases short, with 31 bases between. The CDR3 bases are TGTGCCAGCAGTTCCGCGAGGCGGTCCCGGGGGCGGGCCGTCGGTAATGAAAAACTGTTTTTT. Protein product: CASSSARRSRGRAVGNEKLFF.

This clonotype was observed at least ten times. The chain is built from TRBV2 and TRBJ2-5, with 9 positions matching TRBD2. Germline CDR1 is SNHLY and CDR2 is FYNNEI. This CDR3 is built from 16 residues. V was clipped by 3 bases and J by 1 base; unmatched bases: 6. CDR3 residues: CASSDGEREVQETQYF. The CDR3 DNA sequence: TGTGCCAGCAGTGACGGCGAGCGGGAGGTCCAAGAGACCCAGTACTTC.

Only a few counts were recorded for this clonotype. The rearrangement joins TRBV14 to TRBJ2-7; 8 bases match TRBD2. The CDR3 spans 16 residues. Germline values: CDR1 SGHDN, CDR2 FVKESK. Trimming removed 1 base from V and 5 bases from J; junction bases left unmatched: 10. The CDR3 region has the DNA TGTGCCAGCAGCCAAGCGTGGACGGGAGGGCCAGACGAGCAGTACTTC. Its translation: CASSQAWTGGPDEQYF.